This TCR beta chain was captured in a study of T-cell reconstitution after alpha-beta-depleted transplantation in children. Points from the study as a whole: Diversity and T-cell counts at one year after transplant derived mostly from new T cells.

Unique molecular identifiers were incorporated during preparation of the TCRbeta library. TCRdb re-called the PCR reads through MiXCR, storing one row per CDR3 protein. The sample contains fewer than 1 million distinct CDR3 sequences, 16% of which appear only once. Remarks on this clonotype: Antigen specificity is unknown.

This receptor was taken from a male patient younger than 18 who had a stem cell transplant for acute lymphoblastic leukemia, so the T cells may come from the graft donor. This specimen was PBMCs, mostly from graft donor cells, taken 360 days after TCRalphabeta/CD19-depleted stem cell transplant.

CDR3 loop: CASSSPGLGYNEQFF. CDR3 bases: TGTGCCAGCAGTTCTCCGGGCCTGGGGTACAATGAGCAGTTCTTC. The chain uses TRBV6-5 and TRBJ2-1; D gene uncertain. Trimming removed 4 bases at V and 4 bases at J, with 14 bases between. This CDR3 has 15 amino acids. Germline V CDR1 and CDR2: MNHEY, SVGAGI.